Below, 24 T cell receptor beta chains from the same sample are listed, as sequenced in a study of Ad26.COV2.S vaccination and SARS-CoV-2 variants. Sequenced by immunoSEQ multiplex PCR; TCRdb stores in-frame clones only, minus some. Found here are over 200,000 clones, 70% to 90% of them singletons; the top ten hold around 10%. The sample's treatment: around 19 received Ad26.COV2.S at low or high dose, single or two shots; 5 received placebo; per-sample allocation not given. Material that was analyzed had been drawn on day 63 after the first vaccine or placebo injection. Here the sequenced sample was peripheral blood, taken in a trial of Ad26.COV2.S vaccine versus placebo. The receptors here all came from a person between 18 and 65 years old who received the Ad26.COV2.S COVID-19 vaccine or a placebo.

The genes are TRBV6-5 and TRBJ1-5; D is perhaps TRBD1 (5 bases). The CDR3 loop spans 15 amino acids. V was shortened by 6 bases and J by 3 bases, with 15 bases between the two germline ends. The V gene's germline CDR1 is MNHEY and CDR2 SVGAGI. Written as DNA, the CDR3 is TGTGCCAGCAGCTGGTTAGGGACGGACAATCAGCCCCAGCATTTT. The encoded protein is CASSWLGTDNQPQHF.

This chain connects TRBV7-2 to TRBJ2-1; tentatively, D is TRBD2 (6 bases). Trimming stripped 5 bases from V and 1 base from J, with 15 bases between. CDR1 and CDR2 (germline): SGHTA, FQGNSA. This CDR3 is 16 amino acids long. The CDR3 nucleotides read TGTGCCAGCAGCCTGCGGGGTCTCGGGTCCTACAATGAGCAGTTCTTC. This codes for CASSLRGLGSYNEQFF.

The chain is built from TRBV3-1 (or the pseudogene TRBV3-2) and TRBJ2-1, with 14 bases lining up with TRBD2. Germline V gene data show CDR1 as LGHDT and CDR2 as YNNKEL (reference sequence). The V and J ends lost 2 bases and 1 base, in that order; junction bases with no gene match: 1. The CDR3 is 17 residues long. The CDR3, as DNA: TGTGCCAGCAGCCAACGACTAGCGGGGGGGTCCTACAATGAGCAGTTCTTC. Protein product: CASSQRLAGGSYNEQFF.

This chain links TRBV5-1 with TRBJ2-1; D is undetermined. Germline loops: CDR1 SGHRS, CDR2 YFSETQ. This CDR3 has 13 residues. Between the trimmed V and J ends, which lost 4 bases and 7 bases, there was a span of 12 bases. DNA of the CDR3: TGCGCCAGCAGCCCGTTAGCAGGAAATGAGCAGTTCTTC. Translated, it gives CASSPLAGNEQFF.

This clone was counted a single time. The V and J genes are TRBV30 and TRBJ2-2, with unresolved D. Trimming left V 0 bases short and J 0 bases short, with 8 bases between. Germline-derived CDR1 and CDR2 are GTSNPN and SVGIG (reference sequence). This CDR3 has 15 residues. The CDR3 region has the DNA TGTGCCTGGAGTGTACTGGTAGCGAACACCGGGGAGCTGTTTTTT. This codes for CAWSVLVANTGELFF.

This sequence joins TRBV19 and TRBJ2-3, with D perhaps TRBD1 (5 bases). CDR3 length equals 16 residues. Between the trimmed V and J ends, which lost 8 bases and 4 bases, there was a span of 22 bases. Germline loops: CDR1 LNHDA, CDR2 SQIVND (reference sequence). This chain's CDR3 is CASRRRGTGSADTQYF. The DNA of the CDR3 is TGTGCCAGTCGGCGGAGAGGAACAGGCTCCGCAGATACGCAGTATTTT.

The CDR3 region is CASSFVIGQGAKRAEAFF. The CDR3 bases are TGTGCCAGCAGCTTTGTGATTGGACAGGGGGCGAAGAGAGCTGAAGCTTTCTTT. The J gene is TRBJ1-1, the V gene TRBV7-9, with 11 bases matching TRBD1. With 3 bases clipped from V and 6 bases from J, the junction kept 15 bases outside the gene matches. CDR3 length equals 18 residues. CDR1 and CDR2 (germline): SEHNR, FQNEAQ (reference sequence).

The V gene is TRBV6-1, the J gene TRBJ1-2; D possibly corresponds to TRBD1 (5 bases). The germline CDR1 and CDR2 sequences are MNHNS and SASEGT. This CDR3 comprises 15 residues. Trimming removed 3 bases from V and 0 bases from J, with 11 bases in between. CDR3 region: CASSDVRGANYGYTF. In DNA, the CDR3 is TGTGCCAGCAGTGATGTTCGGGGGGCTAACTATGGCTACACCTTC.

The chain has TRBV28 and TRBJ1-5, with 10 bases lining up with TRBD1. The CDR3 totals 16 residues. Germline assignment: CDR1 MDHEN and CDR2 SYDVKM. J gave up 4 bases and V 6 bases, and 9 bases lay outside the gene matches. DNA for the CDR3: TGTGCCAGCAGCTCACCCCGGACAGGGGGGAATCAGCCCCAGCATTTT. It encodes CASSSPRTGGNQPQHF.

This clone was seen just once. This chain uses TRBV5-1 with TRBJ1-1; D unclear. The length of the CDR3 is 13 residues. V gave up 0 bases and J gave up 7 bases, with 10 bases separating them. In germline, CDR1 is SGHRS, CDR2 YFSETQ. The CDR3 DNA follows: TGCGCCAGCAGCTTGGCCTTGGATGATGAAGCTTTCTTT. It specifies CASSLALDDEAFF.

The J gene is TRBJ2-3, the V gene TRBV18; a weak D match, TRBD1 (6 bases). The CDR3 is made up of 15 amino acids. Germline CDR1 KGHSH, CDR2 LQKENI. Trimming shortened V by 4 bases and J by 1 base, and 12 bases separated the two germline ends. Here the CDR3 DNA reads TGTGCCAGCTCACAACAACAGGGACGCACAGATACGCAGTATTTT. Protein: CASSQQQGRTDTQYF.

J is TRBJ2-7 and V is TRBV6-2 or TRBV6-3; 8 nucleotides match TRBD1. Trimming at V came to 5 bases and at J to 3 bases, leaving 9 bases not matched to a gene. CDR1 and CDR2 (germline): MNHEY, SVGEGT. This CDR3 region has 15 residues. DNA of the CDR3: TGTGCCAGCAGTGGCGGGACAGGTTTCATCTACGAGCAGTACTTC. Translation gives CASSGGTGFIYEQYF.

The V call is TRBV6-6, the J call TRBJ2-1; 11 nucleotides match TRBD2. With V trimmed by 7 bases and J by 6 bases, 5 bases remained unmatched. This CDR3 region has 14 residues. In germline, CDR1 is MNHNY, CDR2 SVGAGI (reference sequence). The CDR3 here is CASTRLAGSNEQFF. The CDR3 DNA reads TGTGCCAGCACTCGACTAGCGGGGAGCAATGAGCAGTTCTTC.

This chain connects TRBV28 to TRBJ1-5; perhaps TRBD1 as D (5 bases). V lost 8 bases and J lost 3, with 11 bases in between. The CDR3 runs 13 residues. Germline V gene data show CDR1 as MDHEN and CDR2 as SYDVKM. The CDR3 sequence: CASLDSFNQPQHF. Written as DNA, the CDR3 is TGTGCCAGCCTCGACAGCTTCAATCAGCCCCAGCATTTT. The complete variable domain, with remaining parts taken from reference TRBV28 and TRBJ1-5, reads DVKVTQSSRYLVKRTGEKVFLECVQDMDHENMFWYRQDPGLGLRLIYFSYDVKMKEKGDIPEGYSVSREKKERFSLILESASTNQTSMYLCASLDSFNQPQHFGDGTRLSIL.

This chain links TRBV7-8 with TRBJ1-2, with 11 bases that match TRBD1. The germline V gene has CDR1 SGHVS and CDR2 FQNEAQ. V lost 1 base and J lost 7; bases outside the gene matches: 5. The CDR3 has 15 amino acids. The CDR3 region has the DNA TGTGCCAGCAGCTTAGAATGGGGACAGGGGGGTGGCTACACCTTC. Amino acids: CASSLEWGQGGGYTF.

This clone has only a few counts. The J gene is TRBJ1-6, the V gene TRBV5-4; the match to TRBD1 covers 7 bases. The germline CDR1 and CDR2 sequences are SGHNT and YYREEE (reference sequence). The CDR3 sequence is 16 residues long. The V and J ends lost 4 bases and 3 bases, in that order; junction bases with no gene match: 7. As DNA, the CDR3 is TGTGCCAGCAGCCCACGGACAGGTGTCTATAATTCACCCCTCCACTTT. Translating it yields CASSPRTGVYNSPLHF.

In DNA, the CDR3 is TGTGCCTGGAGTGTTGCGGGAATCACTGAAGCTTTCTTT. It encodes CAWSVAGITEAFF. The J gene is TRBJ1-1, the V gene TRBV30, with D unclear. The CDR3 totals 13 residues. Trimming left V 0 bases short and J 4 bases short, with 9 bases between. Germline assignment: CDR1 GTSNPN and CDR2 SVGIG (reference sequence).

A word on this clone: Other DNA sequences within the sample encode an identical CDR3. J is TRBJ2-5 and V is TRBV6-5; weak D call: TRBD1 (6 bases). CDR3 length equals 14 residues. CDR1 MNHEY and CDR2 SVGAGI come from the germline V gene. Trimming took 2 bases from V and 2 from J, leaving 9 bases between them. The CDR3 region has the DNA TGTGCCAGCAGTTACCTAGGGGGTCAAGAGACCCAGTACTTC. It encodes CASSYLGGQETQYF.

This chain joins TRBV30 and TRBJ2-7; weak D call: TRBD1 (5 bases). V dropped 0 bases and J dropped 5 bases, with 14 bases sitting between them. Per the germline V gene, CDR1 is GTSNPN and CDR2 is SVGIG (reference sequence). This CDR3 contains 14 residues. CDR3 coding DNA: TGTGCCTGGAGTGTAGGGGTAGGAGCCAACGAGCAGTACTTC. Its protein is CAWSVGVGANEQYF.

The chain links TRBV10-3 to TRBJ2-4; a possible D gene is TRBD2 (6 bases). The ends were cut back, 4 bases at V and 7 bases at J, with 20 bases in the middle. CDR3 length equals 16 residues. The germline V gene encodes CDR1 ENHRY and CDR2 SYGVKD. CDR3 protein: CAISGGGNGSRNIQYF. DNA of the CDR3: TGTGCCATCAGTGGCGGAGGGAACGGATCTCGGAACATTCAGTACTTC.

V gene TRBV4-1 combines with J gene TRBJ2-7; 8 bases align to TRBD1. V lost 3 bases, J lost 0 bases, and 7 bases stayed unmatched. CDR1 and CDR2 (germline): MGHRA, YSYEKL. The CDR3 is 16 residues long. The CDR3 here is CASSQLRQGTSYEQYF. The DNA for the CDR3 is TGCGCCAGCAGCCAGCTGAGACAGGGGACCTCCTACGAGCAGTACTTC.

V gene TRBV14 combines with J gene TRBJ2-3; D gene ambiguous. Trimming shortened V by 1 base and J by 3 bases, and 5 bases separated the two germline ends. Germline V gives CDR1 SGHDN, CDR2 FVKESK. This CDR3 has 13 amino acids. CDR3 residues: CASSQVTTDTQYF. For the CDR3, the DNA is TGTGCCAGCAGCCAAGTGACTACAGATACGCAGTATTTT.

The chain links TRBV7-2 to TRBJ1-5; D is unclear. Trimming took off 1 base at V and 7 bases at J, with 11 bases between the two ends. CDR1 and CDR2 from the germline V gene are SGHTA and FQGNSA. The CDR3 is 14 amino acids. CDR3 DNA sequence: TGTGCCAGCAGCTTAGGATTCCGAGACCAGCCCCAGCATTTT. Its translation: CASSLGFRDQPQHF.

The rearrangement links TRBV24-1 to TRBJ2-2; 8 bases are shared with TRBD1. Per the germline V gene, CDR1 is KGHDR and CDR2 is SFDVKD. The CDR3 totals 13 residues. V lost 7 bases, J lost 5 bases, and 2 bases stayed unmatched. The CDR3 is CATRQGVTGELFF. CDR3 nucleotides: TGTGCCACCAGACAGGGGGTTACCGGGGAGCTGTTTTTT.